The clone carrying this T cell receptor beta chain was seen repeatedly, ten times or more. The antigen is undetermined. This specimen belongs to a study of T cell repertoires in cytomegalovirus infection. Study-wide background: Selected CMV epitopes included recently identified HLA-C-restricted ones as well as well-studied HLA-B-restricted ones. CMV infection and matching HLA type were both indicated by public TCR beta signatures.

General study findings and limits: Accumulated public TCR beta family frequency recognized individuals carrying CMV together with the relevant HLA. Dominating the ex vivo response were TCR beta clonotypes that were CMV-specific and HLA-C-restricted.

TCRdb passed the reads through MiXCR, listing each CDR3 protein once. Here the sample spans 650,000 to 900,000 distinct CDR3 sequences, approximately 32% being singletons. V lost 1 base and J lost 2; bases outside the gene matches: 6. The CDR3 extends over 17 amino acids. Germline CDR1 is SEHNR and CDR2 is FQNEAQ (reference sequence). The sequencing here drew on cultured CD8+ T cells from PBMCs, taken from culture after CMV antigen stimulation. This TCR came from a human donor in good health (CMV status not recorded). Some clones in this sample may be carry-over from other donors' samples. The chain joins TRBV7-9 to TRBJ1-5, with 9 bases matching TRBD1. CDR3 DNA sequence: TGTGCCAGCAGCTTAGGGGCCACAGGGGGCGGCAATCAGCCCCAGCATTTT. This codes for CASSLGATGGGNQPQHF.